Below are 18 T cell receptor beta chains sequenced from a single sample in a study of OX40 agonist ivuxolimab in advanced cancers. Generated by immunoSEQ multiplex PCR, the TCRdb table keeps only in-frame clones and is missing some. The sample shows more than 80,000 clones, 87% of them seen only once. The specimen comprised CD4+ or CD8+ T cells sorted from blood, sampled in a trial of the OX40 agonist ivuxolimab. These TCRs come from an adult with an advanced solid tumor such as melanoma, head and neck, liver or kidney cancer.

This sequence joins TRBV27 and TRBJ2-2; 9 nucleotides match TRBD2. Germline CDR1 and CDR2: MNHEY and SMNVEV (reference sequence). The CDR3 sequence is 17 residues long. Trimming at V came to 4 bases and at J to 1 base, leaving 7 bases not matched to a gene. The chain's CDR3 is CASSSMLTSGNTGELFF. Here the CDR3 DNA reads TGTGCCAGCAGTTCAATGTTGACTAGCGGGAACACCGGGGAGCTGTTTTTT.

The rearrangement joins TRBV10-3 to TRBJ1-4; tentatively, D is TRBD1 (5 bases). Trimming removed 4 bases from V and 8 bases from J, with 14 bases in between. The germline gives CDR1 ENHRY, CDR2 SYGVKD. CDR3 length: 14 amino acids. DNA of the CDR3: TGTGCCATCAGTGTGGGGGGAGCTGGGGAAAAACTGTTTTTT. The encoded protein is CAISVGGAGEKLFF.

CDR3 sequence (DNA): TGTGCCTGGAGTTCAAACCGTGCCTATGGCTACACCTTC. Protein: CAWSSNRAYGYTF. J is TRBJ1-2 and V is TRBV30; D gene ambiguous. The CDR3 runs 13 residues. V gave up 2 bases and J gave up 4 bases, with 11 bases separating them. Germline V CDR1 and CDR2: GTSNPN, SVGIG (reference sequence).

The V call is TRBV19, the J call TRBJ2-5, with a weak D call TRBD2 (6 bases). Trimming shortened V by 1 base and J by 5 bases, and 8 bases separated the two germline ends. The CDR3 spans 13 residues. Looked up from germline, CDR1 is LNHDA and CDR2 is SQIVND (reference sequence). This chain's CDR3 is CASSIGRGETQYF. CDR3 sequence (DNA): TGTGCCAGTAGTATAGGACGGGGGGAGACCCAGTACTTC.

This rearrangement joins TRBV7-9 to TRBJ2-6; 8 bases align to TRBD1. CDR1 is SEHNR and CDR2 is FQNEAQ in the germline V gene (reference sequence). Losses at the gene ends were 3 bases for V and 2 bases for J; bases not matched to a gene: 6. The CDR3 runs to 17 residues. The CDR3 sequence: CASSFGTGGTGANVLTF. CDR3 DNA sequence: TGTGCCAGCAGCTTTGGGACAGGTGGAACTGGGGCCAACGTCCTGACTTTC.

V and J are TRBV18 and TRBJ2-1, with 13 bases that match TRBD2. There are 16 residues in the CDR3. The junction had 6 bases not matched to a gene; V was cut back by 3 bases and J by 7 bases. CDR1 and CDR2 (germline): KGHSH, LQKENI. Here the CDR3 DNA reads TGTGCCAGCTCACCCCGGACTAGCGGGGGTGGGAATGAGCAGTTCTTC. It is translated as CASSPRTSGGGNEQFF.

A few counts support this clone. The rearrangement joins TRBV2 to TRBJ1-5; D not resolved. CDR3 length: 14 amino acids. CDR1 SNHLY and CDR2 FYNNEI come from the germline V gene. With 3 bases removed from V and 0 bases from J, the gap between germline ends came to 6 bases. Here the CDR3 DNA reads TGTGCCAGCAGTGACGTGTATAGCAATCAGCCCCAGCATTTT. Its protein product is CASSDVYSNQPQHF.

The chain carries TRBV7-3 and TRBJ2-1; 10 bases align to TRBD2. With V trimmed by 5 bases and J by 6 bases, 7 bases remained unmatched. The CDR3 extends over 15 amino acids. Germline values: CDR1 SGHTA, CDR2 FQGTGA. The CDR3 nucleotides read TGTGCCAGCAGCACTACCCTAGCGGGAGTCAATGAGCAGTTCTTC. Translated, it gives CASSTTLAGVNEQFF.

The genes are TRBV5-1 and TRBJ2-2, with unresolved D. Trimming cost V 4 bases and J 1 base, with 11 bases left between them. Germline V gene sequence: CDR1 SGHRS, CDR2 YFSETQ. The length of the CDR3 is 15 residues. The CDR3 DNA follows: TGCGCCAGCAGCGGCTCGACGGTGAACACCGGGGAGCTGTTTTTT. Translating it yields CASSGSTVNTGELFF.

This clone showed up just a few times. The V gene is TRBV4-3, the J gene TRBJ1-4; possible D gene TRBD1, 5 bases. CDR1 LGHNA and CDR2 YSLEER come from the germline V gene. V lost 1 base and J lost 8, with 14 bases in between. The CDR3 consists of 15 residues. The CDR3 region has the DNA TGCGCCAGCAGCCAAGTTCGGACATTCTGGGAAAAACTGTTTTTT. Protein sequence: CASSQVRTFWEKLFF.

The rearrangement uses TRBV11-2 and TRBJ2-1, with no clear D. Looked up from germline, CDR1 is SGHAT and CDR2 is FQNNGV. V dropped 8 bases and J dropped 6 bases, with 14 bases sitting between them. This CDR3 is 13 amino acids long. The CDR3 coding sequence is TGTGCCAGCGAGTTGATGCGGCGCAATGAGCAGTTCTTC. Translated: CASELMRRNEQFF. The whole variable domain, filled in from reference TRBV11-2 and TRBJ2-1, reads EAGVAQSPRYKIIEKRQSVAFWCNPISGHATLYWYQQILGQGPKLLIQFQNNGVVDDSQLPKDRFSAERLKGVDSTLKIQPAKLEDSAVYLCASELMRRNEQFFGPGTRLTVL.

This sequence joins TRBV13 and TRBJ1-6, with D perhaps TRBD1 (6 bases). CDR1 and CDR2 from the germline V gene are PRHDT and FYEKMQ (reference sequence). Trimming left V 5 bases short and J 0 bases short, with 14 bases between. This CDR3 has 17 residues. CDR3 loop: CASSPEGGSSYNSPLHF. The DNA of the CDR3 is TGTGCCAGCAGCCCCGAGGGGGGGAGCTCCTATAATTCACCCCTCCACTTT. The variable domain in full, with the rest retrieved from reference TRBV13 and TRBJ1-6, is AAGVIQSPRHLIKEKRETATLKCYPIPRHDTVYWYQQGPGQDPQFLISFYEKMQSDKGSIPDRFSAQQFSDYHSELNMSSLELGDSALYFCASSPEGGSSYNSPLHFGNGTRLTVT.

This rearrangement joins TRBV6-4 to TRBJ2-6; no definite D call. Looked up from germline, CDR1 is MRHNA and CDR2 is SNTAGT. The CDR3 has 14 residues. The V and J ends lost 6 bases and 2 bases respectively, with 8 bases between them. The CDR3 reads CASSPGPGANVLTF. Here the CDR3 DNA reads TGTGCCAGCAGCCCAGGTCCTGGGGCCAACGTCCTGACTTTC.

This chain uses TRBV19 with TRBJ2-2; 11 nucleotides match TRBD2. Germline V gene data show CDR1 as LNHDA and CDR2 as SQIVND (reference sequence). Germline trimming cut 3 bases from V and 7 bases from J; bases unmatched to any gene: 7. CDR3 size: 16 residues. The CDR3 bases are TGTGCCAGTAGTATCTCTCCGGGACTAGCGGTCGGGGAGCTGTTTTTT. As protein: CASSISPGLAVGELFF.

The chain carries TRBV6-5 and TRBJ2-7; D not certain. V gave up 5 bases and J gave up 6 bases, with 8 bases separating them. Germline V lookup: CDR1 MNHEY, CDR2 SVGAGI. The CDR3 consists of 11 residues. DNA for the CDR3: TGTGCCAGCAGTGACGCCCTCGAGCAGTACTTC. Translation: CASSDALEQYF.

The gene calls are TRBV5-4 and TRBJ2-1; 11 bases map to TRBD2. This CDR3 spans 15 amino acids. The V segment lost 4 bases and the J segment 4 bases; nucleotides outside the gene matches: 4. The V gene's germline CDR1 is SGHNT and CDR2 YYREEE (reference sequence). The CDR3 sequence: CASSPTSGGYNEQFF. CDR3 bases: TGTGCCAGCAGCCCTACTAGCGGGGGTTACAATGAGCAGTTCTTC.

The V and J genes are TRBV7-2 and TRBJ1-2; 10 bases line up with TRBD1. This CDR3 spans 18 amino acids. CDR1 is SGHTA, CDR2 FQGNSA, per germline. V lost 5 bases, J lost 4 bases, and 16 bases stayed unmatched. Here the CDR3 DNA reads TGTGCCAGCAGCCCTCGATCCGGGACAGGGGCCGGGGGCTATGGCTACACCTTC. Translated: CASSPRSGTGAGGYGYTF.

V and J are TRBV2 and TRBJ2-7, with D hard to call. V dropped 4 bases and J dropped 2 bases, with 21 bases sitting between them. Looked up from germline, CDR1 is SNHLY and CDR2 is FYNNEI. This CDR3 has 17 amino acids. The CDR3 here is CASSVRRSGLPPYEQYF. The CDR3 bases are TGTGCCAGCAGTGTTCGGCGATCTGGCCTACCTCCCTACGAGCAGTACTTC.